The clone carrying this TCR beta chain was recorded only once. These data are taken from a study of blood T cell repertoires in COVID-19. Study details: Acute-phase and convalescent COVID-19 samples originated in the United States, Italy and Spain. PBMCs, B-cell-depleted T cells, or T cells were the source of the cDNA or gDNA that made up the material.

Germline V gene lookup returns CDR1 KGHDR and CDR2 SFDVKD. The J segment lost 13 bases and the V segment lost 4 bases, leaving 7 bases of the junction unmatched. CDR3 size: 12 residues. In the original workflow: For nucleated cells, counts were estimated from reference gene primer amplification. Using immunoSEQ multiplex PCR, the repertoire was profiled, and TCRdb retains in-frame clones only, with some absent. V and J calls and clone size follow that table, whereas D and trimming were derived from the DNA. This table holds approximately 670,000 clones, over 80% found once. The receptor was derived from a woman younger than 30 with acute or convalescent COVID-19. What was sequenced was peripheral blood. This chain uses TRBV24-1 with TRBJ1-1, with 8 positions matching TRBD1. CDR3 sequence reads: CATSDWTGLVFF. The CDR3, as DNA: TGTGCCACCAGTGACTGGACAGGGTTGGTTTTCTTT.